What follows describes a single T cell receptor (beta chain). Its antigen is as yet unknown. This sample is part of a study of OX40 agonist ivuxolimab in advanced cancers. Germline assignment: CDR1 MRHNA and CDR2 SNTAGT. This CDR3 has 12 amino acids. Trimming pared 4 bases from V and 7 bases from J, leaving 7 bases between. The assay was immunoSEQ multiplex PCR, and TCRdb's table has in-frame clones only and misses some. In the table there are about 98,000 clones, around 90% of which are singletons. Findings and limits, study-wide: Expanded clones were, on average, more numerous among CD8+ T cells than CD4+.

The material was CD4+ or CD8+ T cells sorted from blood, obtained in a trial of the OX40 agonist ivuxolimab. The chain carries TRBV6-4 and TRBJ2-2; D not resolved. This TCR was sampled from an adult with an advanced solid tumor such as melanoma, head and neck, liver or kidney cancer. The CDR3 nucleotides are TGTGCCAGCAGTGGAATTGGCGGGGAGCTGTTTTTT. It is translated as CASSGIGGELFF.